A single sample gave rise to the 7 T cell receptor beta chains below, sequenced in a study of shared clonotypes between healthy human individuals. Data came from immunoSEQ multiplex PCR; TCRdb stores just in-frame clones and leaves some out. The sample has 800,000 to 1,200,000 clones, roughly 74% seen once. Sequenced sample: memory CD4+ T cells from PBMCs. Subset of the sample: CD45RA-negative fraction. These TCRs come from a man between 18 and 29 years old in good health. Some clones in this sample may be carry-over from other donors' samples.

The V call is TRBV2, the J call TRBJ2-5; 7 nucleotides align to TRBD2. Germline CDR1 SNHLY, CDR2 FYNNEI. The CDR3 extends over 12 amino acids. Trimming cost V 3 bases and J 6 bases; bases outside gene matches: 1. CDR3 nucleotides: TGTGCCAGCAGTGAGACTAGCAAGACCCAGTACTTC. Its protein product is CASSETSKTQYF.

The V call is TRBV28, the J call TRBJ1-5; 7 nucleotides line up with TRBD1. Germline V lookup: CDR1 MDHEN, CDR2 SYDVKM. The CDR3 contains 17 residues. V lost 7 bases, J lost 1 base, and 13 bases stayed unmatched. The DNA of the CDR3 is TGTGCCAGCACCGGGGGGAAGGGGGCGGGCAGCAATCAGCCCCAGCATTTT. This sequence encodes CASTGGKGAGSNQPQHF.

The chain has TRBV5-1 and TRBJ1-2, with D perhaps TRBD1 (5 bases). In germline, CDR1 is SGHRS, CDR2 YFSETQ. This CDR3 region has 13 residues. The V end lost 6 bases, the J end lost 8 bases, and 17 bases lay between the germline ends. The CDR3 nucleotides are TGCGCCAGCAAGACGGGGCAGGGCGGAGGCTACACCTTC. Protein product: CASKTGQGGGYTF.

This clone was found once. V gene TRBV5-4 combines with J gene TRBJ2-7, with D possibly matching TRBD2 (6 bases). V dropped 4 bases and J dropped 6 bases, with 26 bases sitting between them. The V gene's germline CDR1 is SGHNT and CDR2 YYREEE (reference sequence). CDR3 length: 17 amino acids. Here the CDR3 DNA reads TGTGCCAGCAGCCCCGCGCCGGGACTCATTCAAGGGGCCGAGCAGTACTTC. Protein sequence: CASSPAPGLIQGAEQYF.

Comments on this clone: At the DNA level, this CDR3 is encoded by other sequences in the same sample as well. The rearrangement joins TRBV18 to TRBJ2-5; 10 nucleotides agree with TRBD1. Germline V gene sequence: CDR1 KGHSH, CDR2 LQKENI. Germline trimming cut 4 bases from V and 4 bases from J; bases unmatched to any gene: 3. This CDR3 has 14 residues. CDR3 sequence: CASSLGQGGETQYF. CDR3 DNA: TGTGCCAGCTCACTAGGACAGGGGGGAGAGACCCAGTACTTC.

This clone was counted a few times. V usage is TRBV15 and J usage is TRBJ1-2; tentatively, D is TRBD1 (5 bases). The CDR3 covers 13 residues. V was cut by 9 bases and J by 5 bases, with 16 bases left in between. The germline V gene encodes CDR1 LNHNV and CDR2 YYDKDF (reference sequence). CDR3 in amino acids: CATSPGALYGYTF. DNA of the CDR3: TGTGCCACTTCCCCCGGGGCATTATATGGCTACACCTTC. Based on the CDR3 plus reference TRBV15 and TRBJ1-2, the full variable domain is DAMVIQNPRYQVTQFGKPVTLSCSQTLNHNVMYWYQQKSSQAPKLLFHYYDKDFNNEADTPDNFQSRRPNTSFCFLDIRSPGLGDTAMYLCATSPGALYGYTFGSGTRLTVV.

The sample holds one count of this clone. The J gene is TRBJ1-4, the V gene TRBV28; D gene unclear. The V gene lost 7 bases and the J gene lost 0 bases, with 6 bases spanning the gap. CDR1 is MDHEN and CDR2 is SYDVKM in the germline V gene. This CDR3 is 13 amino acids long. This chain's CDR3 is CASTIPTNEKLFF. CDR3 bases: TGTGCCAGCACGATTCCAACTAATGAAAAACTGTTTTTT.